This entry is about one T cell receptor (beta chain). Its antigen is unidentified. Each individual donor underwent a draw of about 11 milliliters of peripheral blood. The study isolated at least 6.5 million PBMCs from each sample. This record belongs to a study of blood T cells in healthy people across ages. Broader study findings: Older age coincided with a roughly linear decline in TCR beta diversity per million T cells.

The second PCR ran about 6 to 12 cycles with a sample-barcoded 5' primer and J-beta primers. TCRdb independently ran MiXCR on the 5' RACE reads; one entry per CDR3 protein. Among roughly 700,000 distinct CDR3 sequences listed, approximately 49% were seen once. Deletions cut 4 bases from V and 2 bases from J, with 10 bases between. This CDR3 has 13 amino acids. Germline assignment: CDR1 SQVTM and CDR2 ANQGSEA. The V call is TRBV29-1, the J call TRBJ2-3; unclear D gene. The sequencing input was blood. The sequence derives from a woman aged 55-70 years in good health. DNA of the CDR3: TGCAGCGTTGTTGTTCGCGTCACAGATACGCAGTATTTT. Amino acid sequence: CSVVVRVTDTQYF.